The 25 T cell receptor beta chains reported below all come from one sample, sequenced in a study of cytomegalovirus exposure and HLA in healthy donors. PCR was performed using 60 Vbeta and 13 Jbeta primers. Profiled with immunoSEQ multiplex PCR; TCRdb holds only in-frame clones, not every one. The sample carries 200,000 or so clones, 70% to 80% recorded once. The sample was PBMCs. The receptors come from a girl under 10 years old in good health and CMV-seronegative.

This sequence joins TRBV6-5 and TRBJ2-1; 8 bases align to TRBD2. Per germline, CDR1 MNHEY and CDR2 SVGAGI. Unmatched junction bases numbered 7, after V lost 0 bases and J lost 6 bases. There are 16 residues in the CDR3. Here the CDR3 reads CASSYSWGLGGNEQFF. The CDR3 DNA reads TGTGCCAGCAGTTACTCGTGGGGACTAGGGGGCAATGAGCAGTTCTTC.

V gene TRBV7-2 combines with J gene TRBJ1-5; weak D call: TRBD1 (6 bases). Trimming removed 7 bases at V and 0 bases at J, with 13 bases between. The CDR3 runs 15 residues. Germline V gene lookup returns CDR1 SGHTA and CDR2 FQGNSA. CDR3 in DNA: TGTGCCAGCACCCTTACAGGGCCTAGCAATCAGCCCCAGCATTTT. It encodes CASTLTGPSNQPQHF.

The J gene is TRBJ2-1, the V gene TRBV19, with D possibly TRBD1 on 6 matching bases. The CDR3 consists of 14 residues. With 3 bases removed from V and 8 bases from J, the gap between germline ends came to 14 bases. In germline, CDR1 is LNHDA, CDR2 SQIVND (reference sequence). The CDR3 bases are TGTGCCAGTAGTATTCTACATGGGGGCGATGAGCAGTTCTTC. Translating it yields CASSILHGGDEQFF.

V and J are TRBV30 and TRBJ1-4; D uncertain. V dropped 0 bases and J dropped 8 bases, with 13 bases sitting between them. The length of the CDR3 is 14 residues. Germline V gives CDR1 GTSNPN, CDR2 SVGIG (reference sequence). In DNA form, the CDR3 reads TGTGCCTGGAGTGTTCCAGCAATCAGGGAAAAACTGTTTTTT. It codes for CAWSVPAIREKLFF. The full variable domain, in which reference TRBV30 and TRBJ1-4 provide the parts outside the CDR3, is SQTIHQWPATLVQPVGSPLSLECTVEGTSNPNLYWYRQAAGRGLQLLFYSVGIGQISSEVPQNLSASRPQDRQFILSSKKLLLSDSGFYLCAWSVPAIREKLFFGSGTQLSVL.

The chain joins TRBV4-2 to TRBJ2-2; 10 nucleotides match TRBD2. Germline V gives CDR1 LGHNA, CDR2 YNFKEQ. V lost 8 bases and J lost 2; bases outside the gene matches: 8. The CDR3 contains 16 residues. The CDR3 loop is CASGVASGGNTGELFF. The CDR3 coding sequence is TGTGCCAGCGGCGTGGCTAGCGGGGGAAACACCGGGGAGCTGTTTTTT.

The chain couples TRBV2 to TRBJ2-2, with 8 bases aligning to TRBD1. V dropped 5 bases and J dropped 4; count of bases not matched to a gene: 9. CDR1 and CDR2 (germline): SNHLY, FYNNEI. The CDR3 sequence is 16 residues long. CDR3: CASSHDRGRGTGELFF. CDR3 bases: TGTGCCAGCAGTCATGACAGGGGAAGGGGCACCGGGGAGCTGTTTTTT.

The chain uses TRBV4-1 and TRBJ2-4; possibly TRBD1 for D (6 bases). The germline V and J ends were trimmed by 3 bases and 1 base, with 16 bases remaining between them. Germline loops: CDR1 MGHRA, CDR2 YSYEKL. CDR3 length: 17 residues. CDR3 nucleotide sequence: TGCGCCAGCAGCCAGGGGACAAATGTGGGGGCCAAAAACATTCAGTACTTC. Protein: CASSQGTNVGAKNIQYF.

The genes are TRBV5-4 and TRBJ1-1; D unclear. The germline CDR1 and CDR2 sequences are SGHNT and YYREEE (reference sequence). This CDR3 has 12 residues. V lost 3 bases to trimming and J lost 5 bases, with 8 bases between them. CDR3 coding DNA: TGTGCCAGCAGCTGGGGAGTAACTGAAGCTTTCTTT. It codes for CASSWGVTEAFF. Full variable domain (rest looked up from reference TRBV5-4 and TRBJ1-1): ETGVTQSPTHLIKTRGQQVTLRCSSQSGHNTVSWYQQALGQGPQFIFQYYREEENGRGNFPPRFSGLQFPNYSSELNVNALELDDSALYLCASSWGVTEAFFGQGTRLTVV.

The DNA of the CDR3 is TGTGCCAGCGGGACTAGCGGAGCCTACGAGCAGTACTTC. Translated, it gives CASGTSGAYEQYF. The chain carries TRBV6-5 and TRBJ2-7; 11 bases fit TRBD2. Germline CDR1 MNHEY, CDR2 SVGAGI. V lost 8 bases to trimming and J lost 2 bases; unmatched junction nucleotides: 2. This CDR3 spans 13 amino acids.

The chain couples TRBV6-4 to TRBJ2-1; 8 positions match TRBD2. After removal of 4 bases from V and 6 bases from J, the junction contained 8 bases not matched to a gene. The CDR3 covers 15 residues. CDR1 MRHNA and CDR2 SNTAGT come from the germline V gene. CDR3 sequence: CASSVVAGGINEQFF. The CDR3 coding sequence is TGTGCCAGCAGTGTCGTGGCGGGGGGTATCAATGAGCAGTTCTTC.

The chain combines TRBV5-6 with TRBJ2-6; D not certain. The CDR3 is 17 amino acids. The V end lost 1 base, the J end lost 2 bases, and 13 bases lay between the germline ends. Germline V gene data show CDR1 as SGHDT and CDR2 as YYEEEE. The CDR3 loop reads CASSLRLVAAGANVLTF. CDR3 nucleotide sequence: TGTGCCAGCAGCTTGCGACTCGTTGCGGCTGGGGCCAACGTCCTGACTTTC. The whole variable domain, remainder taken from reference TRBV5-6 and TRBJ2-6, is DAGVTQSPTHLIKTRGQQVTLRCSPKSGHDTVSWYQQALGQGPQFIFQYYEEEERQRGNFPDRFSGHQFPNYSSELNVNALLLGDSALYLCASSLRLVAAGANVLTFGAGSRLTVL.

This CDR3 is CASSLPAGVIFHF. The CDR3 DNA follows: TGTGCCAGCAGTTTACCCGCAGGGGTCATTTTTCACTTT. The V call is TRBV27, the J call TRBJ1-6; D is perhaps TRBD1 (6 bases). Trimming removed 2 bases at V and 19 bases at J, with 18 bases between. The CDR3 has 13 residues. Germline V gene sequence: CDR1 MNHEY, CDR2 SMNVEV (reference sequence).

This clone was counted a single time. The chain links TRBV6-6 to TRBJ1-3; tentative D call: TRBD1 (6 bases). V lost 2 bases, J lost 3 bases, and 14 bases lay in between. The CDR3 consists of 16 residues. Germline loops: CDR1 MNHNY, CDR2 SVGAGI (reference sequence). CDR3 sequence (DNA): TGTGCCAGCAGTTACCTGAGGGACACCCTTGGAAACACCATATATTTT. It codes for CASSYLRDTLGNTIYF.

The chain uses TRBV7-9 and TRBJ1-2; D possibly corresponds to TRBD1 (5 bases). The CDR3 length is 15 residues. CDR1 is SEHNR, CDR2 FQNEAQ, per germline (reference sequence). With 1 base removed from V and 3 bases from J, the gap between germline ends came to 12 bases. DNA of the CDR3: TGTGCCAGCAGCTTAGGCCCAGGGTGGGACTATGGCTACACCTTC. Translation gives CASSLGPGWDYGYTF. Supplemented by reference TRBV7-9 and TRBJ1-2, the full variable domain reads DTGVSQNPRHKITKRGQNVTFRCDPISEHNRLYWYRQTLGQGPEFLTYFQNEAQLEKSRLLSDRFSAERPKGSFSTLEIQRTEQGDSAMYLCASSLGPGWDYGYTFGSGTRLTVV.

This chain uses TRBV5-6 with TRBJ1-2; no reliable D call. This CDR3 region has 12 residues. The ends were cut back, 5 bases at V and 3 bases at J, with 8 bases in the middle. Germline CDR1 is SGHDT and CDR2 is YYEEEE. CDR3 amino acids: CASSNGYYGYTF. As DNA, the CDR3 is TGTGCCAGCAGTAACGGGTACTATGGCTACACCTTC.

The genes are TRBV15 and TRBJ1-2; TRBD1 matches at 7 bases. From germline, CDR1 is LNHNV and CDR2 YYDKDF (reference sequence). V gave up 5 bases and J gave up 2 bases; unmatched junction bases: 8. There are 15 residues in the CDR3. CDR3 sequence (DNA): TGTGCCACCAGCTTTTATGACAGGGCCAACTATGGCTACACCTTC. This codes for CATSFYDRANYGYTF.

This clone was counted a single time. J is TRBJ2-7 and V is TRBV18, with 7 bases that match TRBD1. The CDR3 has 13 residues. The V gene end was trimmed by 4 bases and the J gene end by 5 bases; junction bases not matched to a gene: 5. From germline, CDR1 is KGHSH and CDR2 LQKENI. Here the CDR3 DNA reads TGTGCCAGCTCACTAGGGACAGTCAACGAGCAGTACTTC. It specifies CASSLGTVNEQYF.

This chain joins TRBV27 and TRBJ2-7, with no clear D. In germline, CDR1 is MNHEY, CDR2 SMNVEV (reference sequence). The ends were cut back, 0 bases at V and 4 bases at J, with 7 bases in the middle. CDR3 length equals 13 residues. The CDR3 loop is CASSLSAEYEQYF. In DNA, the CDR3 is TGTGCCAGCAGTTTATCGGCAGAATACGAGCAGTACTTC.

This chain joins TRBV4-2 and TRBJ2-3; D possibly corresponds to TRBD1 (6 bases). Germline V lookup: CDR1 LGHNA, CDR2 YNFKEQ. The V end lost 1 base, the J end lost 2 bases, and 10 bases lay between the germline ends. The CDR3 is made up of 15 amino acids. The DNA for the CDR3 is TGTGCCAGCAGCCAAGTGGGACAAATCACAGATACGCAGTATTTT. This sequence encodes CASSQVGQITDTQYF.

This clone was observed a few times. The V call is TRBV10-2, the J call TRBJ1-6, with TRBD1 as a possible D gene (5 bases). The ends were cut back, 6 bases at V and 6 bases at J, with 9 bases in the middle. The CDR3 consists of 13 residues. Germline-derived CDR1 and CDR2 are WSHSY and SAAADI. This CDR3 is CASSSRANSPLHF. CDR3 nucleotide sequence: TGCGCCAGCAGCAGCAGGGCTAATTCACCCCTCCACTTT.

A single count supports this clone. This chain joins TRBV6-1 and TRBJ2-1, with 15 bases identical to TRBD2. With V trimmed by 5 bases and J by 4 bases, 9 bases remained unmatched. This CDR3 spans 18 amino acids. Germline V gene lookup returns CDR1 MNHNS and CDR2 SASEGT. In nucleotides, the CDR3 is TGTGCCAGCAGTAAAGGGACTAGCGGGAGGTCAGGGTACAATGAGCAGTTCTTC. The encoded protein is CASSKGTSGRSGYNEQFF.

The chain employs TRBV29-1 and TRBJ1-4, with TRBD1 matching 9 bases. The junction had 9 bases not matched to a gene; V was cut back by 7 bases and J by 3 bases. The germline V gene encodes CDR1 SQVTM and CDR2 ANQGSEA. The CDR3 contains 15 residues. The CDR3 DNA follows: TGCAGCGCAGTACCGGGACAGGGTCCTAATGAAAAACTGTTTTTT. It translates to CSAVPGQGPNEKLFF.

J is TRBJ2-1 and V is TRBV5-4, with D unclear. Trimming pared 1 base from V and 7 bases from J, leaving 3 bases between. This CDR3 spans 11 amino acids. The germline gives CDR1 SGHNT, CDR2 YYREEE (reference sequence). The CDR3 DNA follows: TGTGCCAGCAGCTTGCTTAATGAGCAGTTCTTC. Encoded protein: CASSLLNEQFF.

This chain links TRBV5-6 with TRBJ2-2; D remains unclear. The germline CDR1 and CDR2 sequences are SGHDT and YYEEEE. Deletions cut 1 base from V and 7 bases from J, with 5 bases between. The CDR3 is made up of 12 amino acids. The CDR3, as DNA: TGTGCCAGCAGCTTGCGGGTCGGGGAGCTGTTTTTT. Protein: CASSLRVGELFF.

The chain employs TRBV2 and TRBJ2-1; 8 bases match TRBD2. J was trimmed by 6 bases and V by 6 bases; bases with no gene match: 7. The CDR3 totals 14 residues. Germline CDR1 reads SNHLY; CDR2 reads FYNNEI. In DNA form, the CDR3 reads TGTGCCAGCAGGACCGGGACTAGTAGCAATGAGCAGTTCTTC. This encodes CASRTGTSSNEQFF.